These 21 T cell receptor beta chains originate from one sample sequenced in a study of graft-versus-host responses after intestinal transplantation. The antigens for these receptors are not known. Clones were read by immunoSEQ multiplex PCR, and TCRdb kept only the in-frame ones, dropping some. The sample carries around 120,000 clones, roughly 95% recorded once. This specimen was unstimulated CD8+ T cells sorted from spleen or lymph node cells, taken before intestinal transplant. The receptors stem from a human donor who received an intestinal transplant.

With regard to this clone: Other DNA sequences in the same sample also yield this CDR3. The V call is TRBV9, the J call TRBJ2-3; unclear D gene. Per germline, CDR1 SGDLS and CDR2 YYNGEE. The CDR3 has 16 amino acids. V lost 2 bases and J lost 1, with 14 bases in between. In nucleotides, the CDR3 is TGTGCCAGCAGCGTGGCAGCTAGAGGTGGCACAGATACGCAGTATTTT. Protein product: CASSVAARGGTDTQYF.

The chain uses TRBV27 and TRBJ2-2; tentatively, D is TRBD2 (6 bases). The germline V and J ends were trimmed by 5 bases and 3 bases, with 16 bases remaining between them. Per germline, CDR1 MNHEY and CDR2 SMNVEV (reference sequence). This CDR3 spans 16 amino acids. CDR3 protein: CASSKTSEGHTGELFF. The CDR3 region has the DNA TGTGCCAGCAGTAAGACTAGTGAGGGGCACACCGGGGAGCTGTTTTTT.

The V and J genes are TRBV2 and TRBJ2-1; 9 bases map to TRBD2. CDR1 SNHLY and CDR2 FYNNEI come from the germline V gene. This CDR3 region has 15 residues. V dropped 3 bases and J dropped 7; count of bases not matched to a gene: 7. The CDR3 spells CASSDSLAGFNEQFF. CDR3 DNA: TGTGCCAGCAGTGATAGTCTAGCGGGGTTTAATGAGCAGTTCTTC.

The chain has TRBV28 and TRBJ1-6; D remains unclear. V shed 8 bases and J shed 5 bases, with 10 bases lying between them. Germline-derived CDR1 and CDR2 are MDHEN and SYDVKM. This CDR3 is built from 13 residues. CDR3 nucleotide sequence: TGTGCCAGCGGAAGGGAGGATAATTCACCCCTCCACTTT. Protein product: CASGREDNSPLHF.

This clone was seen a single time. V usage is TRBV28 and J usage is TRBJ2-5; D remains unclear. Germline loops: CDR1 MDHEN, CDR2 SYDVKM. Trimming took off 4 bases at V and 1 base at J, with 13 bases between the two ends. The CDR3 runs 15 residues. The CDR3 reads CASSYASELQETQYF. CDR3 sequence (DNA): TGTGCCAGCAGTTACGCCTCGGAGCTCCAAGAGACCCAGTACTTC.

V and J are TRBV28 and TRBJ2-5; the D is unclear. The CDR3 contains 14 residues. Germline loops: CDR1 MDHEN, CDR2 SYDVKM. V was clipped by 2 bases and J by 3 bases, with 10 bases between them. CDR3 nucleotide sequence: TGTGCCAGCAGTTTAACGAGTTTAAAAGAGACCCAGTACTTC. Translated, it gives CASSLTSLKETQYF. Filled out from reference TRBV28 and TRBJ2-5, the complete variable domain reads DVKVTQSSRYLVKRTGEKVFLECVQDMDHENMFWYRQDPGLGLRLIYFSYDVKMKEKGDIPEGYSVSREKKERFSLILESASTNQTSMYLCASSLTSLKETQYFGPGTRLLVL.

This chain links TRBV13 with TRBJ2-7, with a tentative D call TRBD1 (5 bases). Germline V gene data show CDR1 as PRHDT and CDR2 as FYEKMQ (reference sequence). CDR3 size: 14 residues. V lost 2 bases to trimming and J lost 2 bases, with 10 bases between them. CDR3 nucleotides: TGTGCCAGCAGCTTATCCAAGGGGACCTACGAGCAGTACTTC. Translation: CASSLSKGTYEQYF.

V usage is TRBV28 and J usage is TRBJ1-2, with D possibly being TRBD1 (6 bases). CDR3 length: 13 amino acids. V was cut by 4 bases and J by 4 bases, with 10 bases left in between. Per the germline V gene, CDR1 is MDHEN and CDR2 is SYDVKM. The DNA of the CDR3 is TGTGCCAGCAGTTACAGGGTAGGCTATGGCTACACCTTC. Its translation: CASSYRVGYGYTF.

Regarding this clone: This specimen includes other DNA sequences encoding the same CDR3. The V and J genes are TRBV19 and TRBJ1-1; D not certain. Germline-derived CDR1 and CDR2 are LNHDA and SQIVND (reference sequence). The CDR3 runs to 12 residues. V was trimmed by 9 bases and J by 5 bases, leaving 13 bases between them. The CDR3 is CASSLRGTEAFF. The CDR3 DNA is TGTGCCAGCAGCCTTCGGGGTACTGAAGCTTTCTTT.

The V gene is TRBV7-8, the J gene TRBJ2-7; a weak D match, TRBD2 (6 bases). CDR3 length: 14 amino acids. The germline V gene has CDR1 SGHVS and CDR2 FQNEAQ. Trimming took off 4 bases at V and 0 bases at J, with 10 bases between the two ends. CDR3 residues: CASSSRTNSYEQYF. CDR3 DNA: TGTGCCAGCAGCTCCAGGACTAACTCCTACGAGCAGTACTTC.

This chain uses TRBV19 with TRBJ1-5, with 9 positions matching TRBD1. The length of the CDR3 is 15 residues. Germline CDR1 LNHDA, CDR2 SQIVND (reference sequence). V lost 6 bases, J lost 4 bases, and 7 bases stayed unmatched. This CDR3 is CASSLNRGPNQPQHF. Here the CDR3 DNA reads TGTGCCAGTAGCCTAAACAGGGGGCCGAATCAGCCCCAGCATTTT.

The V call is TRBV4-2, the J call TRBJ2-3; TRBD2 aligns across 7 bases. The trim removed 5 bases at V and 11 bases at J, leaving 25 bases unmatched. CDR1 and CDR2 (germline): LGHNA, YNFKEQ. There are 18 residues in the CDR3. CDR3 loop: CASSTPQSPRTSPDRQYF. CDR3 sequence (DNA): TGTGCCAGCAGCACGCCTCAGTCCCCGAGGACTAGTCCCGACCGGCAGTATTTT.

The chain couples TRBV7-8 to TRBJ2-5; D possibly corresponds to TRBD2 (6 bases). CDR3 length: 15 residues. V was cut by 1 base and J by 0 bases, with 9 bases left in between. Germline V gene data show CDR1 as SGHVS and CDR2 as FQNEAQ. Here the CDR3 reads CASSLVLANQETQYF. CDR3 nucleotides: TGTGCCAGCAGCTTAGTACTAGCTAACCAAGAGACCCAGTACTTC.

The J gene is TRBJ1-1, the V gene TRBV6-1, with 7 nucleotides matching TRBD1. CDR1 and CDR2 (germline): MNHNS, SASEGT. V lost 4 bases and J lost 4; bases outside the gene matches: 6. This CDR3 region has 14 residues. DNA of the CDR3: TGTGCCAGCAGTGTGCGACAGGGCGGCACTGAAGCTTTCTTT. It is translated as CASSVRQGGTEAFF.

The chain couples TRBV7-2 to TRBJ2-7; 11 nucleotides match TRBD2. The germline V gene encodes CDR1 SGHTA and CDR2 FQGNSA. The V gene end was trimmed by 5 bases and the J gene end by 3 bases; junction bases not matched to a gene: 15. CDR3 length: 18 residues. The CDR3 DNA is TGTGCCAGCAGCAAACTAGCGGGAGTCCACTCATTAAACTACGAGCAGTACTTC. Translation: CASSKLAGVHSLNYEQYF.

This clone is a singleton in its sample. The DNA for the CDR3 is TGTGCCAGTAGTTCGGGACAGGGAGGAGATACGCAGTATTTT. As protein: CASSSGQGGDTQYF. The V and J genes are TRBV19 and TRBJ2-3; 9 bases agree with TRBD1. CDR1 is LNHDA and CDR2 is SQIVND in the germline V gene (reference sequence). After removal of 5 bases from V and 5 bases from J, the junction contained 5 bases not matched to a gene. This CDR3 spans 14 amino acids.

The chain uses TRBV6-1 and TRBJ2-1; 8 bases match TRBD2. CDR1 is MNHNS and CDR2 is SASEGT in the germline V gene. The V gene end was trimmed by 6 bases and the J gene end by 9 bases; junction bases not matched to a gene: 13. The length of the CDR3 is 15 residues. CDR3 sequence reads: CASRDREGLTSEQFF. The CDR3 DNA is TGTGCCAGCAGGGACCGGGAGGGCCTTACTAGTGAGCAGTTCTTC.

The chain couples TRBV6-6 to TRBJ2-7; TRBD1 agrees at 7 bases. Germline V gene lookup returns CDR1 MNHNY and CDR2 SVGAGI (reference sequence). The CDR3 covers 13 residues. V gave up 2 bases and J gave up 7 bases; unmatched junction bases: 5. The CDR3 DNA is TGTGCCAGCAGTTACGGGCAGGGGGAGGAGCAGTACTTC. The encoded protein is CASSYGQGEEQYF.

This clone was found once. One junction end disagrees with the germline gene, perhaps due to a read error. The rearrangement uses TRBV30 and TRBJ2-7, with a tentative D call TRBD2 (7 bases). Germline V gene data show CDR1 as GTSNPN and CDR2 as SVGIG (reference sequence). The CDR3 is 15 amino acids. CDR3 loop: CAGSVLEGGFYEQYF. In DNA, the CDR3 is TGTGCCGGGAGTGTACTGGAGGGGGGGTTCTACGAGCAGTACTTC.

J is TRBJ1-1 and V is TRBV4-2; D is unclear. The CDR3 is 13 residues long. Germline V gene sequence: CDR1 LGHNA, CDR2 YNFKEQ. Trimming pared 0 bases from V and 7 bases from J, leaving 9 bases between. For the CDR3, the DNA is TGTGCCAGCAGCCAAGATGTGCAGAATGAAGCTTTCTTT. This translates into CASSQDVQNEAFF.

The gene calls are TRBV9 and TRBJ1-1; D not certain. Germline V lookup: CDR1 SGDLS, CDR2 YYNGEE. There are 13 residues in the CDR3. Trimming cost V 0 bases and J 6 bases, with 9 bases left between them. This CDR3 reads CASSVDPISEAFF. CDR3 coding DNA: TGTGCCAGCAGCGTAGACCCAATCTCTGAAGCTTTCTTT.